The next 26 T cell receptor beta chains were all read from a single sample in a study of early T cells in non-severe SARS-CoV-2 infection. Each CDR3 protein gets one entry after TCRdb re-called the 5' RACE reads with MiXCR. This sample has approximately 120,000 distinct CDR3 sequences, with about 15% found just once. Sequencing was performed on whole blood. All receptors derive from an adult who was a healthcare worker with PCR-confirmed SARS-CoV-2 infection or an uninfected control (not recorded which).

The V and J genes are TRBV27 and TRBJ2-7; D is perhaps TRBD1 (6 bases). The CDR3 runs to 14 residues. The V gene's germline CDR1 is MNHEY and CDR2 SMNVEV (reference sequence). V dropped 6 bases and J dropped 5 bases, with 17 bases sitting between them. CDR3 nucleotides: TGTGCCAGCAGAAGAGGTTCCACAGGGAACGAGCAGTACTTC. Translated: CASRRGSTGNEQYF.

This clonotype was counted a few times. The chain is built from TRBV5-5 and TRBJ2-7; D might be TRBD2 (5 bases). Looked up from germline, CDR1 is SGHKS and CDR2 is YYEKEE (reference sequence). Trimming took off 4 bases at V and 3 bases at J, with 14 bases between the two ends. The CDR3 has 14 amino acids. CDR3 amino acids: CASSRVPGNYEQYF. The DNA of the CDR3 is TGTGCCAGCAGCCGGGTTCCGGGGAACTACGAGCAGTACTTC.

This clonotype occurred once. V usage is TRBV6-1 and J usage is TRBJ2-2; 9 nucleotides line up with TRBD1. Losses at the gene ends were 11 bases for V and 8 bases for J; bases not matched to a gene: 15. This CDR3 has 15 residues. The V gene's germline CDR1 is MNHNS and CDR2 SASEGT. This CDR3 is CAGSTQQGARGELFF. CDR3 DNA sequence: TGTGCCGGCTCCACCCAACAGGGGGCTAGAGGGGAGCTGTTTTTT.

The V call is TRBV9, the J call TRBJ2-3; the D call may be TRBD1 or TRBD2 (5 bases each). From germline, CDR1 is SGDLS and CDR2 YYNGEE. This CDR3 comprises 14 residues. Deletions cut 6 bases from V and 11 bases from J, with 22 bases between. CDR3: CASTIGTSAEGQYF. CDR3 sequence (DNA): TGTGCCAGCACAATCGGGACCAGTGCCGAGGGGCAGTATTTT.

The genes are TRBV7-8 and TRBJ2-3, with 8 nucleotides matching TRBD1. V shed 5 bases and J 8 bases; nucleotides not matched to a gene: 12. Germline V gene data show CDR1 as SGHVS and CDR2 as FQNEAQ. The CDR3 has 15 amino acids. The CDR3 bases are TGTGCCAGCAGCCGAGACAGGGGTCCCTGGGGTACGCAGTATTTT. Amino acid sequence: CASSRDRGPWGTQYF.

The J gene is TRBJ2-5, the V gene TRBV29-1; the D gene is possibly TRBD2 (7 bases). In germline, CDR1 is SQVTM, CDR2 ANQGSEA. V dropped 8 bases and J dropped 1 base, with 14 bases sitting between them. This CDR3 has 13 amino acids. DNA for the CDR3: TGCAGCTCAAAGGGGGGGCTCCAAGAGACCCAGTACTTC. Translation gives CSSKGGLQETQYF.

This clonotype was recorded many times. The V call is TRBV15, the J call TRBJ2-3, with unresolved D. The CDR3 covers 13 residues. Trimming took 11 bases from V and 2 from J, leaving 14 bases between them. The germline V gene encodes CDR1 LNHNV and CDR2 YYDKDF (reference sequence). The chain's CDR3 is CASNDLNTDTQYF. Here the CDR3 DNA reads TGTGCCTCTAACGATTTGAACACAGATACGCAGTATTTT.

The V and J genes are TRBV19 and TRBJ2-1; 10 nucleotides match TRBD2. V was pared by 3 bases and J by 3 bases, with 11 bases of the junction left unmatched. CDR3 length equals 18 residues. Germline CDR1 reads LNHDA; CDR2 reads SQIVND (reference sequence). The CDR3 is CASSIHSGGPKGYNEQFF. The CDR3 DNA follows: TGTGCCAGTAGTATCCATAGCGGGGGGCCAAAGGGCTACAATGAGCAGTTCTTC. The full variable domain, in which reference TRBV19 and TRBJ2-1 provide the parts outside the CDR3, is DGGITQSPKYLFRKEGQNVTLSCEQNLNHDAMYWYRQDPGQGLRLIYYSQIVNDFQKGDIAEGYSVSREKKESFPLTVTSAQKNPTAFYLCASSIHSGGPKGYNEQFFGPGTRLTVL.

This chain uses TRBV20-1 with TRBJ2-7; D remains ambiguous. This CDR3 has 11 residues. CDR1 is DFQATT and CDR2 is SNEGSKA in the germline V gene (reference sequence). With 6 bases removed from V and 3 bases from J, the gap between germline ends came to 9 bases. DNA of the CDR3: TGCAGTGCCCCTAGTGACTACGAGCAGTACTTC. It specifies CSAPSDYEQYF.

The rearrangement joins TRBV7-6 to TRBJ1-1; 9 bases are shared with TRBD1. Germline V CDR1 and CDR2: SGHVS, FNYEAQ. V lost 4 bases and J lost 1; bases outside the gene matches: 4. CDR3 length: 15 amino acids. CDR3 sequence (DNA): TGTGCCAGCAGCTCCAGGACAGGGGCGAACACTGAAGCTTTCTTT. Amino acid sequence: CASSSRTGANTEAFF.

There are a few counts of this clonotype. DNA of the CDR3: TGCGCCAGCAGCTCGGTTCCCACAGATACGCAGTATTTT. As protein: CASSSVPTDTQYF. The chain combines TRBV5-1 with TRBJ2-3, with unresolved D. Trimming took off 3 bases at V and 2 bases at J, with 7 bases between the two ends. The length of the CDR3 is 13 residues. The germline CDR1 and CDR2 sequences are SGHRS and YFSETQ. Using reference TRBV5-1 and TRBJ2-3 for the parts outside the CDR3, the full variable domain is KAGVTQTPRYLIKTRGQQVTLSCSPISGHRSVSWYQQTPGQGLQFLFEYFSETQRNKGNFPGRFSGRQFSNSRSEMNVSTLELGDSALYLCASSSVPTDTQYFGPGTRLTVL.

About this clonotype: The junction does not match germline at one end; this may be a read error. V is TRBV3-1 and J is TRBJ2-7; D is perhaps TRBD2 (5 bases). This CDR3 comprises 13 residues. Germline-derived CDR1 and CDR2 are LGHDT and YNNKEL (reference sequence). This chain's CDR3 is CTSSQDSEDEQYF. CDR3 nucleotide sequence: TGTACCAGCAGCCAAGACTCGGAGGACGAGCAGTACTTC.

This clonotype occurred a few times. The chain links TRBV9 to TRBJ2-3; D remains ambiguous. From germline, CDR1 is SGDLS and CDR2 YYNGEE. The CDR3 has 13 residues. Trimming shortened V by 2 bases and J by 2 bases, and 6 bases separated the two germline ends. The CDR3 sequence: CASSVLFTDTQYF. The CDR3 DNA sequence: TGTGCCAGCAGCGTCCTCTTCACAGATACGCAGTATTTT.

The chain uses TRBV18 and TRBJ1-2; D not resolved. The CDR3 has 15 amino acids. The ends were cut back, 3 bases at V and 3 bases at J, with 14 bases in the middle. Germline CDR1 and CDR2: KGHSH and LQKENI. The CDR3 loop is CASSPGTIPDYGYTF. In nucleotides, the CDR3 is TGTGCCAGCTCACCGGGAACGATACCGGACTATGGCTACACCTTC.

This clonotype came up a few times. This rearrangement joins TRBV6-1 to TRBJ2-2; D remains unclear. The germline CDR1 and CDR2 sequences are MNHNS and SASEGT. The CDR3 sequence is 12 residues long. V lost 8 bases and J 3 bases, leaving 7 bases between the germline ends. The CDR3 is CASLGYTGELFF. CDR3 bases: TGTGCCAGCCTAGGGTACACCGGGGAGCTGTTTTTT.

This clonotype was seen a handful of times. V usage is TRBV20-1 and J usage is TRBJ1-3; D not certain. CDR3 length: 13 amino acids. V was clipped by 0 bases and J by 2 bases, with 5 bases between them. The germline gives CDR1 DFQATT, CDR2 SNEGSKA (reference sequence). CDR3 sequence reads: CSAREGPGNTIYF. DNA for the CDR3: TGCAGTGCTAGAGAAGGGCCTGGAAACACCATATATTTT.

This chain connects TRBV7-8 to TRBJ1-5; 9 nucleotides line up with TRBD1. Germline trimming cut 5 bases from V and 6 bases from J; bases unmatched to any gene: 8. From germline, CDR1 is SGHVS and CDR2 FQNEAQ. The CDR3 length is 15 residues. CDR3 in amino acids: CASSLQGALGQPQHF. DNA of the CDR3: TGTGCCAGCAGCCTACAGGGGGCGCTTGGTCAGCCCCAGCATTTT.

In its sample, this clonotype was seen a few times. The chain recombines TRBV11-2 with TRBJ2-5; possibly TRBD2 for D (6 bases). Per germline, CDR1 SGHAT and CDR2 FQNNGV. V was trimmed by 3 bases and J by 3 bases, leaving 8 bases between them. The CDR3 length is 13 residues. The CDR3 reads CASSFASEETQYF. CDR3 DNA sequence: TGTGCCAGCAGCTTCGCTAGCGAAGAGACCCAGTACTTC. Full variable domain (rest looked up from reference TRBV11-2 and TRBJ2-5): EAGVAQSPRYKIIEKRQSVAFWCNPISGHATLYWYQQILGQGPKLLIQFQNNGVVDDSQLPKDRFSAERLKGVDSTLKIQPAKLEDSAVYLCASSFASEETQYFGPGTRLLVL.

The rearrangement links TRBV7-9 to TRBJ2-1; tentative D call: TRBD2 (5 bases). Trimming left V 3 bases short and J 8 bases short, with 8 bases between. The CDR3 extends over 12 amino acids. CDR1 is SEHNR, CDR2 FQNEAQ, per germline (reference sequence). In DNA form, the CDR3 reads TGTGCCAGCAGCTTTAGAGCGGATGAGCAGTTCTTC. This gives the protein CASSFRADEQFF.

This clonotype was seen a single time. One junction end does not reproduce the germline sequence, and a read error may be involved. The chain has TRBV12-3 or TRBV12-4 and TRBJ2-2, with D perhaps given as TRBD1 or TRBD2 (5 bases each). This CDR3 spans 13 amino acids. CDR3 amino acids: CASRKQDTGELYF. Here the CDR3 DNA reads TGTGCCAGCAGAAAGCAGGACACCGGGGAGCTGTATTTT.

This clonotype was observed at least ten times. V usage is TRBV3-1 and J usage is TRBJ2-1; weak D call: TRBD2 (6 bases). Looked up from germline, CDR1 is LGHDT and CDR2 is YNNKEL (reference sequence). The CDR3 contains 16 residues. V lost 4 bases, J lost 10 bases, and 23 bases lay in between. The chain's CDR3 is CASSPDPGLPSSEQFF. CDR3 sequence (DNA): TGTGCCAGCAGCCCTGACCCGGGACTTCCCTCGAGCGAGCAGTTCTTC.

The DNA of the CDR3 is TGTGCCAGCAATTCTGGGGCCAACGTCCTGACTTTC. Residues: CASNSGANVLTF. This rearrangement joins TRBV9 to TRBJ2-6; D unclear. V shed 6 bases and J shed 1 base, with 2 bases lying between them. Per the germline V gene, CDR1 is SGDLS and CDR2 is YYNGEE. The CDR3 has 12 residues.

This rearrangement joins TRBV19 to TRBJ2-5, with D tentatively TRBD2 (6 bases). Germline values: CDR1 LNHDA, CDR2 SQIVND (reference sequence). The CDR3 is 11 amino acids. V lost 6 bases and J 7 bases, leaving 9 bases between the germline ends. The CDR3 DNA reads as TGTGCCAGTAGGGAGGGCGGGACCCAGTACTTC. Translating gives CASREGGTQYF.

This chain joins TRBV3-1 and TRBJ2-7, with D unclear. V lost 6 bases, J lost 4 bases, and 7 bases lay in between. Germline-derived CDR1 and CDR2 are LGHDT and YNNKEL (reference sequence). The CDR3 has 11 residues. The CDR3 loop reads CASRNSYEQYF. As DNA, the CDR3 is TGTGCCAGCAGGAATAGTTACGAGCAGTACTTC.

The V gene is TRBV20-1, the J gene TRBJ2-5, with 8 positions matching TRBD2. This CDR3 contains 18 residues. Germline-derived CDR1 and CDR2 are DFQATT and SNEGSKA (reference sequence). Germline trimming cut 0 bases from V and 2 bases from J; bases unmatched to any gene: 14. CDR3 nucleotide sequence: TGCAGTGCTAGAGATCCCAGACCTGGCGGGGGGCCACAAGAGACCCAGTACTTC. Translation: CSARDPRPGGGPQETQYF.

The gene calls are TRBV7-3 and TRBJ2-2; D uncertain. V was clipped by 4 bases and J by 1 base, with 4 bases between them. The CDR3 totals 13 residues. Germline lookup yields CDR1 SGHTA and CDR2 FQGTGA. DNA of the CDR3: TGTGCCAGCAGCTACCAGAACACCGGGGAGCTGTTTTTT. Its protein is CASSYQNTGELFF.